Listed below are T cell receptor beta chains from one sample, sequenced in a study of T-cell reconstitution after alpha-beta-depleted transplantation in children. TCRdb reprocessed the PCR reads with MiXCR, giving one entry per CDR3 protein. Of around 100,000 distinct CDR3 sequences in the sample, under 13% are singletons; the top ten hold under 40%. The sequenced sample was PBMCs, obtained before TCRalphabeta/CD19-depleted stem cell transplant. The receptors stem from a boy younger than 10 with acute lymphoblastic leukemia, due to receive a stem cell transplant. CDR3s include the opening cysteine and the closing phenylalanine or tryptophan. The order of the fields is clone size, D gene, V gene, J gene, CDR3 DNA, CDR3 protein. D genes are given only for firm matches. Size tells how often a clone was seen (once, few, many) or the class of an expanded clone, and some rows leave it out.

-,-,TRBV3-1,TRBJ2-5,TGTGCCAGCAGCGAAAGCGGGACAGTGTACCAAGAGACCCAGTACTTC,CASSESGTVYQETQYF
-,TRBD2,TRBV18,TRBJ2-7,TGTGCCAGCTCACCAGGGACTAGCGGGACTGGGGAGCAGTACTTC,CASSPGTSGTGEQYF
-,-,TRBV6-1,TRBJ2-7,TGTGCCAGCAGTGAAGCGGGGACGGGCTACGAGCAGTACTTC,CASSEAGTGYEQYF
many,-,TRBV11-2,TRBJ2-7,TGTGCCAGCACGCGCGCAAGGGGGTCCTACGAGCAGTACTTC,CASTRARGSYEQYF
-,-,TRBV5-1,TRBJ2-5,TGCGCCAGCATCCGAGGCCCACAAGAGACCCAGTACTTC,CASIRGPQETQYF
many,-,TRBV5-1,TRBJ2-7,TGCGCCAGCACCCGGGACTTAGAAACCTACGAGCAGTACTTC,CASTRDLETYEQYF
few,-,TRBV25-1,TRBJ2-7,TGTGCCAGCAGAGATGGGGGATTAACCTACGAGCAGTACTTC,CASRDGGLTYEQYF
many,-,TRBV5-5,TRBJ1-1,TGTGCCAGCAGCTTCCGGGACACTGAAGCTTTCTTT,CASSFRDTEAFF
few,TRBD1,TRBV18,TRBJ2-3,TGTGCCAGCTCACCAAGTAGGGGACAGGGAACTACAGATACGCAGTATTTT,CASSPSRGQGTTDTQYF
few,-,TRBV20-1,TRBJ2-7,TGCAGTGCTAGAGCCAGCTACGAGCAGTACTTC,CSARASYEQYF
few,TRBD2,TRBV7-8,TRBJ2-5,TGTGCCAGCAGCGGACTGGGGACTAGCGGGAAAGAGACCCAGTACTTC,CASSGLGTSGKETQYF
few,-,TRBV12-3/TRBV12-4,TRBJ1-6,TGTGCCAGCAAGATGTGGAAGGCGGACTCACCCCTCCACTTT,CASKMWKADSPLHF
few,-,TRBV7-3,TRBJ2-6,TGTGCCAGCAGCTTCAGGGGGGCTGGGGCCAACGTCCTGACTTTC,CASSFRGAGANVLTF
-,-,TRBV5-6,TRBJ2-4,TGTGCCAGCAGCGGCCAGAGTCTAGCCAAAAACATTCAGTACTTC,CASSGQSLAKNIQYF
-,TRBD2,TRBV4-1,TRBJ2-3,TGCGCCAGCAGCCAACTAGCGGGGTTGATAGATACGCAGTATTTT,CASSQLAGLIDTQYF
-,-,TRBV4-1,TRBJ2-2,TGCGCCAGCAGCCAAGATTGGGGGACCGGGGAGCTGTTTTTT,CASSQDWGTGELFF
few,-,TRBV29-1,TRBJ2-4,TGCAGCGTTGAGGTGGCCAAAAACATTCAGTACTTC,CSVEVAKNIQYF
few,-,TRBV4-1,TRBJ1-1,TGCGCCAGCAGCCAAGAATTAGGGGATCGCACTGAAGCTTTCTTT,CASSQELGDRTEAFF
-,TRBD2,TRBV7-2,TRBJ2-1,TGTGCCAGCAGCGCGGGACTAGCCTACAATGAGCAGTTCTTC,CASSAGLAYNEQFF
few,-,TRBV20-1,TRBJ2-1,TGCAGTGCTAGAGATGACCGGTCGGAGTTCTTC,CSARDDRSEFF
few,-,TRBV2,TRBJ1-2,TGTGCCAGCAGTGACCCAGGGATCGCCTATGGCTACACCTTC,CASSDPGIAYGYTF
-,TRBD2,TRBV5-1,TRBJ2-7,TGCGCCAGCAGCCCACGACTAGCGGGAGGGTACGAGCAGTACTTC,CASSPRLAGGYEQYF
-,-,TRBV20-1,TRBJ2-7,TGCAGTGCTAGGCGGCATTACGAGCAGTACTTC,CSARRHYEQYF
many,TRBD2,TRBV7-9,TRBJ2-5,TGTGCCAGCAGCTTAAGGAGCGGGAGAGGGGGAGAGACCCAGTACTTC,CASSLRSGRGGETQYF
few,TRBD2,TRBV11-2,TRBJ2-1,TGTGCCAGCAGCTCAACTAGCGGGAGGGTCCTGGGGAATGAGCAGTTCTTC,CASSSTSGRVLGNEQFF
-,-,TRBV20-1,TRBJ1-5,TGCAGTGCTAGGGACGGAGCGGGCTTTCCCCGGGGGCAGCCCCAGCATTTT,CSARDGAGFPRGQPQHF
few,-,TRBV20-1,TRBJ2-7,TGCAGTGCTCTCGGCCGGGACTTGAGCCACGAGCAGTACTTC,CSALGRDLSHEQYF
many,-,TRBV7-9,TRBJ2-7,TGTGCCAGCAGCTTAGGCGTGGCCTACGAGCAGTACTTC,CASSLGVAYEQYF
many,-,TRBV12-3/TRBV12-4,TRBJ2-1,TGTGCCAGCAGTTTAATGGGGTCGGGGGAGTCGCGTGAGCAGTTCTTC,CASSLMGSGESREQFF
many,TRBD2,TRBV7-9,TRBJ2-7,TGTGCCAGCAGCTTCGGCCGCCTAGCGGGAGCCTACGAGCAGTACTTC,CASSFGRLAGAYEQYF
-,TRBD1,TRBV13,TRBJ1-4,TGTGCCAGCAGCTTGTCCGGGACAGCTAATGAAAAACTGTTTTTT,CASSLSGTANEKLFF
-,-,TRBV4-1,TRBJ2-5,TGCGCCAGCAGCCAAGTCCTGGGGGAGACCCAGTACTTC,CASSQVLGETQYF
many,TRBD2,TRBV20-1,TRBJ2-7,TGCAGTGCTAGATGGGGGGGTCACTACGAGCAGTACTTC,CSARWGGHYEQYF
few,-,TRBV18,TRBJ1-1,TGTGCCAGCTCACGTATCGGGAGGAATACTGAAGCTTTCTTT,CASSRIGRNTEAFF
many,-,TRBV14,TRBJ2-3,TGTGCCAGCAGCCACGGAGTATCCCTTAGCACAGATACGCAGTATTTT,CASSHGVSLSTDTQYF
many,TRBD1,TRBV20-1,TRBJ2-1,TGCAGTGCTTCACAGGGGGCTGGGGAGCAGTTCTTC,CSASQGAGEQFF
many,TRBD2,TRBV10-1,TRBJ2-1,TGCGCCAGCAGTGGGGGGACTAGCGGGAGAAAGTTCTTC,CASSGGTSGRKFF
many,-,TRBV7-8,TRBJ2-1,TGTGCCAGCAGCTTAAAATGGCAGGGCACCGGCAATGAGCAGTTCTTC,CASSLKWQGTGNEQFF